The entry below gives a single T cell receptor beta chain sequence along with its context. These data originate in a study of OX40 agonist ivuxolimab in advanced cancers. Study as a whole: Ivuxolimab doses were 0.01, 0.1, 0.3, 1.5, 3 or 10 mg/kg every 2 weeks. People in dose escalation had one of these cancers: hepatocellular carcinoma, melanoma, renal cell or head and neck cancer.

The CDR3 runs 16 residues. V lost 1 base and J lost 1, with 14 bases in between. Germline CDR1 is SGHRS and CDR2 is YFSETQ. Assay used: immunoSEQ multiplex PCR; TCRdb lists only in-frame clones, some missing. This sample has about 66,000 clones; 85% occur once, and the top ten carry 4%. This chain uses TRBV5-1 with TRBJ1-1; weak D call: TRBD1 (5 bases). The clonotype comes from an adult with an advanced solid tumor such as melanoma, head and neck, liver or kidney cancer. Sequencing used CD4+ or CD8+ T cells sorted from blood, obtained in a trial of the OX40 agonist ivuxolimab. The CDR3 region is CASSLPRDYSNTEAFF. The CDR3 DNA reads as TGCGCCAGCAGCTTGCCTCGGGACTATTCGAACACTGAAGCTTTCTTT.